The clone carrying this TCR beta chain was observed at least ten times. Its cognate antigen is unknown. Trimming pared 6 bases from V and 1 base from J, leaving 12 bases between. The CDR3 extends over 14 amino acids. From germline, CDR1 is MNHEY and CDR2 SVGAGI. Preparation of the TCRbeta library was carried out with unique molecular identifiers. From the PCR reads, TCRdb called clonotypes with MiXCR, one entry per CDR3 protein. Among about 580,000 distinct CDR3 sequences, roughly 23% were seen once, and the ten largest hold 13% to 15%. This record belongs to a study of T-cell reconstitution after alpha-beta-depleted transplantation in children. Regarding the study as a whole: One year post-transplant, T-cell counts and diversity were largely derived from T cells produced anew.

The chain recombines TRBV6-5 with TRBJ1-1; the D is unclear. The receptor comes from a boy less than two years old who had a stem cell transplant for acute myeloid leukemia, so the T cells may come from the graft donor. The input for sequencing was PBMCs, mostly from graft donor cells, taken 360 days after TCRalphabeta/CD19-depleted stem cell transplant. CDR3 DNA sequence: TGTGCCAGCAGGTACGGACCCGAGAACACTGAAGCTTTCTTT. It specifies CASRYGPENTEAFF.